This T cell receptor (beta chain) derives from a study of cytomegalovirus exposure and HLA in healthy donors (dated by TCRdb to about 2017). Notes on the research overall: According to an earlier analysis of 550 to 700 of the donors, about 190 million T cells yielded approximately 120 million unique TCR beta sequences and less than 300 Gb of sequence data. Both class I and class II loci were covered by HLA typing, at four-digit resolution. Of the approximately 400 genotyped donors, 81% fell in the genetic ancestry cluster associated with self-reported Caucasian donors. The study aimed to test whether cataloging public T cell receptors could reveal signatures of past pathogen exposure. A separate validation cohort of approximately 120 different subjects was used in addition to the 666-subject first cohort. A later analysis re-examined previously published TCR beta repertoires from roughly 650 donors and added high-resolution HLA genotyping to investigate patterns of TCR occurrence. An early release that covered some 640 HLA-typed donors contained 300 to 350 gigabases of sequencing data and about 93 million unique TCR sequences. Several DR-DQ haplotypes were handled as single units for association and clustering because linkage in the cohort was strong. The study used immunosequencing to profile the T cell repertoires of several hundred subjects and linked those repertoires to cytomegalovirus serostatus. All discovery cohort repertoires had been generated on a single sequencing platform. To predict cytomegalovirus infection status, the study brought together high-throughput TCR immunosequencing, statistical association of individual TCRs with disease status, and machine learning. Typing coverage varied by locus: roughly 629-640 donors for A, B, C, DRB1 and DQB1; 500 to 550 for DQA1; approximately 570 for DPA1; some 470 for DPB1. Rather than using new phenotypic data, the later analysis identified candidate immune exposures from TCR beta sequences and from how often those sequences occurred across donors. In a later genetic analysis, genome-wide SNP genotypes for about 55% of the roughly 700 donors were used, and that subset was treated as a discovery cohort. An earlier analysis of about 600 of the donors used high-throughput TCR beta sequencing to judge whether each TCR beta V gene segment behaved as functional or pseudogenic. Among around 400 genotyped donors of the cohort, an average of about 240,000 unique TCR beta nucleotide sequences was sequenced per donor, of which about 19% were non-productive. Donor age, sex, ethnicity and CMV serostatus were compiled alongside the repertoire data.

The cohort comprised some 730 healthy bone marrow donors. At the time of sampling, all cohort members were nominally healthy, though unrecorded immune exposures were likely present. The donor was CMV seronegative and belonged to the group of under 400 seronegative cohort members. Each donor provided a peripheral blood sample, and peripheral blood mononuclear cells were used for TCR beta sequencing. The Qiagen DNeasy Blood Extraction Kit was used to extract genomic DNA from the blood cell samples. V is cut by 1 base and J by 4 bases, and the space between the germline ends is 12 bases. From its cysteine to its phenylalanine, the CDR3 spans 15 amino acids. CDR3 DNA only is kept here, 45 bases in frame from base 1. CDR1 LNHNV and CDR2 YYDKDF were looked up in the germline V gene (reference sequence). With respect to this clone: Its antigen is unknown. There are no base qualities to consult, and no much larger clone falls within one base.

Libraries were prepared through the immunoSEQ multiplex PCR assay. For the multiplex PCR, a mixture combining 60 forward primers for TCR Vbeta segments and 13 reverse primers for TCR Jbeta segments was used. A multiplex PCR assay on genomic DNA amplified the CDR3 region of rearranged TCR beta genes. Amplified TCR beta libraries were sequenced as 87-base-pair reads on the Illumina HiSeq System. The paper's data handling went like this. In a later analysis, tens of millions of unique TCR beta chains were counted across the roughly 670 repertoires, and approximately 11 million of these chains were shared by at least two donors. To remove PCR and sequencing errors, raw reads were error-corrected and collapsed into unique sequences using a nearest-neighbor algorithm that merged closely related sequences. To assign V, D and J gene segments, CDR3 sequences were aligned to IMGT reference sequences. For a sequence to be retained, a match of at least six nucleotides was required to both a V gene segment and a J gene segment. A rearrangement counted as productive if the CDR3 had no stop codons and remained in frame with V and J, and every other rearrangement counted as non-productive. Following IMGT convention, CDR3 was defined as the stretch from the second conserved V-encoded cysteine to the conserved J-encoded phenylalanine. In an earlier analysis of just under 600 of the donors, sequences lacking an unambiguous match to a single V gene segment were excluded. An earlier analysis of almost 600 of the donors classified V segments as functional when productive rearrangements were above 56.7% and as segregating when the standard deviation between donors was above 5%. A statistical classification framework was built for diagnosing cytomegalovirus status from the catalog of TCR beta chain sequences. In a later analysis, TCR nucleotide sequences were compared against IMGT/GENE-DB human TR gene sequences so that V and J genes could be assigned. A later analysis assigned CDR3 sequences and most-parsimonious VDJ recombination scenarios with the TCRdist pipeline. In a later analysis, each TCR beta chain was defined by its CDR3 amino acid sequence together with its V-gene family, and reads without a unique V-gene family were excluded. As a way to deal with suspected cross-contamination and a sequencing artifact, a later analysis dropped hundreds of nucleotide sequences that were highly shared and had low generation probability. In a later analysis, a clonal expansion index for each public chain was calculated from normalized within-repertoire ranks of inferred template counts. Generation probabilities in a later analysis came from a VDJ recombination model fitted to out-of-frame rearrangements, and those results were checked against IGoR. A later analysis scored TCR-TCR, TCR-HLA and TCR-CMV co-occurrence with hypergeometric tests, applying a repertoire-size bias correction to TCR pairs. A later analysis estimated false discovery rates by permuting HLA or CMV assignments 20 times. In a later analysis, co-occurring TCRs were grouped with DBSCAN, and TCRdist sequence similarity was added when clustering was performed within HLA-allele-positive subsets. For co-occurrence clustering, repertoires with fewer than 30,000 or more than 120,000 public chains were excluded, along with several repertoires with anomalous nucleotide sharing. TCRdb retrieved this table from immuneACCESS and kept in-frame rearrangements only. Not all clones are present; in checked studies, unresolved V genes account for under half, and no reason is known for the remainder. V and J calls plus clone size are reproduced from that table; the DNA served to infer D and trimming. This sample gives a few hundred thousand clones in total; 65% to 90% of them show up just once. The ten largest account for more than 1.3% of the sample.

What the work shows at the level of the full study, not this receptor alone: A later analysis reported that several top co-occurrence clusters appeared linked to parvovirus B19, influenza, CMV and Epstein-Barr virus. A later genetic analysis associated a missense DCLRE1C variant with V-gene and J-gene trimming of TCR beta chains, and an independent cohort replicated the association. Because counts were too low, roughly 18 rarely observed V segments, including chromosome 9 orphons, were left out of the earlier analysis of roughly 600 of the donors. Because some donors lacked HLA typing at each locus, the association tests relied only on the typed subset. Most TCR sequences were seen in very few donors, while some public TCRs were found in many individuals. The authors suggested that the approach could potentially be generalized to other disease states and immunological phenotypes. At a false discovery rate of 0.05, a later analysis linked about 16,000 TCR beta sequences to specific HLA alleles. Cytomegalovirus status was reported to be diagnosed by the classifier with high specificity and sensitivity in both the original and validation cohorts. A later genetic analysis reported fewer N-insertions in productive TCRs among donors in an Asian-associated ancestry cluster than the roughly 700-donor mean. In a later analysis, HLA-associated TCR beta chains showed more clonal expansion and lower generation probabilities than non-associated chains that were equally common. Most CMV-associated TCR beta chains appeared to be HLA-restricted in a later analysis, and the HLA associations seemed to be driven largely by CMV exposure. A group of highly shared sequence variants was considered likely to be a technical artifact of the sequencing pipeline. Only TCR beta chains were sequenced in this cohort, and the absence of alpha or paired-chain data limited detectable features. A further reported finding was that TCR beta sequences accurately predicted the HLA-A and HLA-B alleles for most subjects in the first cohort. The study listed 150 to 200 TCR beta chains as associated with cytomegalovirus. In vitro tests confirmed that a few of the cytomegalovirus-associated TCR beta chains recognize cytomegalovirus antigens. Immune exposure information for the cohort was limited to CMV serostatus. A later analysis found that TCR association rates varied across HLA loci, with DRB1 alleles showing the most associated TCRs and HLA-C alleles the fewest. Broadly in line with IMGT annotations, most TCR beta V segments showed up in productive rearrangements about 87% or about 30% of the time in an earlier analysis of 587 of the donors. Presence/absence analyses assumed roughly uniform sequencing depth across donors, an assumption that may not hold. Linkage disequilibrium might explain the correlated functional status among segregating V segments, but an unknown experimental factor could not be ruled out. Strong co-occurrence of HLA alleles, especially DR and DQ, made assigning TCR associations to individual alleles difficult. Because the 87-base-pair reads could not distinguish some IMGT-functional V segments, including TRBV6-2 and TRBV6-3, those segments were excluded.

Sequenced sample: PBMCs. The clonotype was recovered from a girl between 5 and 17 years old in good health and CMV-seronegative. The chain employs TRBV15 and TRBJ2-3; TRBD2 is possibly the D segment (6 matching bases). DNA sequence: TGTGCCACCAGCAGAGCCTCCGGGACTTCAGATACGCAGTATTTT. Translated, this gives CATSRASGTSDTQYF.